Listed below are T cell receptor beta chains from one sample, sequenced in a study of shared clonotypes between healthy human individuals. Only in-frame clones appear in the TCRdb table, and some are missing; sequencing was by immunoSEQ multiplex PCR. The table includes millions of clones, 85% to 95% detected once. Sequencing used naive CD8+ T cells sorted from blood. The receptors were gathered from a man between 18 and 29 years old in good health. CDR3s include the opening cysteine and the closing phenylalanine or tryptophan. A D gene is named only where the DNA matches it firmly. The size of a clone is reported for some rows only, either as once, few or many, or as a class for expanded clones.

CDR3 protein: CASSQIVGVNTEAFF; CDR3 DNA: TGCGCCAGCAGCCAAATCGTCGGAGTGAACACTGAAGCTTTCTTT; clone size: -; D gene: -; V gene: TRBV4-1; J gene: TRBJ1-1
CDR3 protein: CASSPPGQYPSYEQYF; CDR3 DNA: TGTGCCAGCAGCCCCCCGGGGCAGTACCCCTCCTACGAGCAGTACTTC; clone size: -; D gene: -; V gene: TRBV7-9; J gene: TRBJ2-7
CDR3 protein: CASSTRGNSFF; CDR3 DNA: TGTGCCAGCAGTACAAGGGGTAACTCGTTCTTC; clone size: -; D gene: -; V gene: TRBV2; J gene: TRBJ2-1
CDR3 protein: CATSTQEEAFF; CDR3 DNA: TGTGCCACCAGCACCCAAGAAGAAGCTTTCTTT; clone size: once; D gene: -; V gene: TRBV15; J gene: TRBJ1-1
CDR3 protein: CASSLTVTYEQYF; CDR3 DNA: TGTGCCAGCAGCTTGACAGTAACCTACGAGCAGTACTTC; clone size: -; D gene: -; V gene: TRBV5-6; J gene: TRBJ2-7
CDR3 protein: CASTQGGSSETQYF; CDR3 DNA: TGTGCCAGCACCCAAGGGGGGTCTTCAGAGACCCAGTACTTC; clone size: -; D gene: -; V gene: TRBV7-9; J gene: TRBJ2-5
CDR3 protein: CASSLVVNTEAFF; CDR3 DNA: TGCGCCAGCAGCTTGGTAGTGAACACTGAAGCTTTCTTT; clone size: -; D gene: -; V gene: TRBV5-1; J gene: TRBJ1-1
CDR3 protein: CASSEDSGGPRAQYF; CDR3 DNA: TGTGCCAGCAGTGAGGATAGCGGGGGGCCCCGGGCCCAGTACTTC; clone size: -; D gene: TRBD2; V gene: TRBV2; J gene: TRBJ2-5
CDR3 protein: CASSQDLAYEQYF; CDR3 DNA: TGCGCCAGCAGCCAAGATCTCGCGTACGAGCAGTACTTC; clone size: -; D gene: -; V gene: TRBV4-1; J gene: TRBJ2-7
CDR3 protein: CASSEFRGYSYEQYF; CDR3 DNA: TGTGCCAGCAGTGAATTCCGGGGGTACTCCTACGAACAGTACTTC; clone size: once; D gene: -; V gene: TRBV25-1; J gene: TRBJ2-7
CDR3 protein: CASSSGTNEQYF; CDR3 DNA: TGTGCCAGCAGCTCGGGGACTAACGAGCAGTACTTC; clone size: -; D gene: TRBD2; V gene: TRBV7-8; J gene: TRBJ2-7
CDR3 protein: CASSDERGWTADTQYF; CDR3 DNA: TGTGCCAGCAGTGATGAGCGGGGCTGGACGGCAGATACGCAGTATTTT; clone size: once; D gene: TRBD2; V gene: TRBV6-1; J gene: TRBJ2-3
CDR3 protein: CASSVAKGLAGGRDEQFF; CDR3 DNA: TGTGCCAGCAGCGTCGCGAAGGGACTAGCGGGGGGGCGAGATGAGCAGTTCTTC; clone size: -; D gene: TRBD2; V gene: TRBV9; J gene: TRBJ2-1
CDR3 protein: CASSRLWTDYSNQPQHF; CDR3 DNA: TGTGCCAGCAGCCGATTGTGGACAGACTATAGCAATCAGCCCCAGCATTTT; clone size: once; D gene: -; V gene: TRBV28; J gene: TRBJ1-5
CDR3 protein: CASSFGQGANNEQFF; CDR3 DNA: TGTGCCAGCAGCTTCGGACAGGGGGCGAACAATGAGCAGTTCTTC; clone size: -; D gene: TRBD1; V gene: TRBV7-9; J gene: TRBJ2-1
CDR3 protein: CASSADRGVGDEQFF; CDR3 DNA: TGCGCCAGCAGTGCTGACAGGGGGGTAGGAGATGAGCAGTTCTTC; clone size: -; D gene: TRBD1; V gene: TRBV10-2; J gene: TRBJ2-1
CDR3 protein: CASSRSGTGDGTEAFF; CDR3 DNA: TGTGCCAGCAGCCGATCCGGGACAGGGGACGGCACTGAAGCTTTCTTT; clone size: -; D gene: TRBD1; V gene: TRBV7-9; J gene: TRBJ1-1
CDR3 protein: CASTPQGSGDNEQFF; CDR3 DNA: TGTGCCAGCACCCCTCAGGGGTCAGGGGACAATGAGCAGTTCTTC; clone size: -; D gene: -; V gene: TRBV27; J gene: TRBJ2-1
CDR3 protein: CASSEGPTYEQYF; CDR3 DNA: TGTGCCAGCAGCGAAGGTCCAACCTACGAGCAGTACTTC; clone size: -; D gene: -; V gene: TRBV6-4; J gene: TRBJ2-7
CDR3 protein: CASSNNRASGGALNEQFF; CDR3 DNA: TGTGCCAGCAGTAACAACCGGGCTAGCGGGGGGGCCCTCAATGAGCAGTTCTTC; clone size: -; D gene: TRBD2; V gene: TRBV11-2; J gene: TRBJ2-1